The sequence of this T cell receptor (beta chain) was determined in a study of T cells in tuberculosis. General observations from the study: A GMM-specific repertoire classifier reached roughly 86% accuracy, AUROC over 0.85.

Worth noting for this clone: What it recognizes is unknown.

Germline CDR1 reads GTSNPN; CDR2 reads SVGIG (reference sequence). The CDR3 covers 16 residues. V lost 1 base to trimming and J lost 4 bases; unmatched junction nucleotides: 10. This table comes from immunoSEQ multiplex PCR, and its TCRdb copy is limited to in-frame clones, with some not included. The data hold some 34,000 clones, with 85% to 95% observed a single time. Sequencing was done on a sample of PBMCs. The TCR comes from a donor aged 10 to 29 with latent tuberculosis or without tuberculosis infection. Some clones in this sample may be carry-over from other donors' samples. V and J are TRBV30 and TRBJ2-3; 8 bases line up with TRBD2. This chain's CDR3 is CAWSGSGSGAADTQYF. CDR3 DNA sequence: TGTGCCTGGAGTGGGAGCGGTAGCGGGGCCGCAGATACGCAGTATTTT.